This T cell receptor (beta chain) comes out of a study of T-cell reconstitution after alpha-beta-depleted transplantation in children. Preparation of the TCRbeta library used unique molecular identifiers. TCRdb passed the PCR reads through MiXCR, listing each CDR3 protein once. The sample holds about 610,000 distinct CDR3 sequences, 8% to 11% seen once. V lost 4 bases, J lost 8 bases, and 23 bases lay in between. The germline gives CDR1 SQVTM, CDR2 ANQGSEA. The CDR3 sequence is 16 residues long. The rearrangement uses TRBV29-1 and TRBJ1-4; tentative D call: TRBD1 (6 bases). Sequencing used PBMCs from the stem cell graft donor, obtained from the stem cell graft. The clonotype was recovered from a human donor who donated a stem cell graft to a child with acute myeloid leukemia. CDR3 amino acids: CSVVGQGSGTREKLFF. The CDR3 DNA is TGCAGCGTTGTTGGGCAGGGGTCGGGCACGAGAGAAAAACTGTTTTTT.